This T cell receptor (beta chain) appears in the sequencing data of a study of regulatory T cells in long-lasting Graves disease. Arm-PCR with iRepertoire HTBI primers amplified the CDR3 regions for these TCR beta libraries. TCRdb re-analysed the multiplex PCR reads in MiXCR, keeping a single row per CDR3 protein. The repertoire consists of more than 350,000 distinct CDR3 sequences, with about 15% occurring once and the leading ten covering over 15%. CDR1 SNHLY and CDR2 FYNNEI come from the germline V gene. J was trimmed by 2 bases and V by 5 bases; bases with no gene match: 8. The CDR3 runs to 15 residues. The time point: newly diagnosed GD, antithyroid drugs for less than 3 months. PBMC RNA was the source of the TCR library. This clonotype has at least ten counts. This sample was shared with a second study, whose subject was T cells in Graves' hyperthyroidism and ophthalmopathy.

The material sequenced was peripheral blood mononuclear cells (PBMCs), taken at new diagnosis, from a patient treated with antithyroid drugs. V usage is TRBV2 and J usage is TRBJ2-7, with TRBD2 matching 8 bases. This receptor was taken from a woman in her thirties with Graves disease. CDR3 in DNA: TGTGCCAGCAGTCGACCGGCGGGACTAGCCTACGAGCAGTACTTC. Translation: CASSRPAGLAYEQYF.